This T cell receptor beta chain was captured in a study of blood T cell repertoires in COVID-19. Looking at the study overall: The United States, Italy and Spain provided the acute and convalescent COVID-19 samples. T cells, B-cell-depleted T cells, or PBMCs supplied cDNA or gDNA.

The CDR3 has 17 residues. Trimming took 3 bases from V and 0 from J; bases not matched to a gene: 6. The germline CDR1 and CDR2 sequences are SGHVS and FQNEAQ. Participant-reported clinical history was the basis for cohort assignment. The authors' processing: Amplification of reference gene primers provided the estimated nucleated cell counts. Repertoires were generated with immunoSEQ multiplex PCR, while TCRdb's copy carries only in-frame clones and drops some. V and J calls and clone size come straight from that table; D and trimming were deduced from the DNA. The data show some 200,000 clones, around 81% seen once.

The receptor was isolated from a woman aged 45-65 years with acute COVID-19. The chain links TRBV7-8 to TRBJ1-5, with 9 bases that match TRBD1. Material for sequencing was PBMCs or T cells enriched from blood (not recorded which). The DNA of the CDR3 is TGTGCCAGCAGCTTCGCGACAGGGGGTGATAGCAATCAGCCCCAGCATTTT. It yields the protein CASSFATGGDSNQPQHF. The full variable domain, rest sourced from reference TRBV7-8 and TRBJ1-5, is GAGVSQSPRYKVAKRGQDVALRCDPISGHVSLFWYQQALGQGPEFLTYFQNEAQLDKSGLPSDRFFAERPEGSVSTLKIQRTQQEDSAVYLCASSFATGGDSNQPQHFGDGTRLSIL.